Described below is a single TCR beta chain sequence and its context. Enrolment of Seattle patients took place during active infection, and they were followed longitudinally. This entry is derived from a study of blood T cell repertoires in COVID-19. Study summary: The samples span acute and convalescent COVID-19 from the United States, Italy and Spain.

Repertoires were generated with immunoSEQ multiplex PCR, while TCRdb's copy carries only in-frame clones and drops some. Here the sample spans under 95,000 clones, roughly nine tenths being singletons. CDR3 length equals 15 residues. V lost 1 base and J lost 7; bases outside the gene matches: 7. From germline, CDR1 is SGHTA and CDR2 FQGTGA. V usage is TRBV7-3 and J usage is TRBJ2-1, with 7 bases aligning to TRBD2. Sequenced material: peripheral blood. The clonotype was recovered from a man aged 50 or older with COVID-19, enrolled during active disease. In nucleotides, the CDR3 is TGTGCCAGCAGCTTAAACGGGAGGTCTCTGAATGAGCAGTTCTTC. Its protein product is CASSLNGRSLNEQFF. Full variable domain (rest looked up from reference TRBV7-3 and TRBJ2-1): GAGVSQTPSNKVTEKGKYVELRCDPISGHTALYWYRQSLGQGPEFLIYFQGTGAADDSGLPNDRFFAVRPEGSVSTLKIQRTERGDSAVYLCASSLNGRSLNEQFFGPGTRLTVL.